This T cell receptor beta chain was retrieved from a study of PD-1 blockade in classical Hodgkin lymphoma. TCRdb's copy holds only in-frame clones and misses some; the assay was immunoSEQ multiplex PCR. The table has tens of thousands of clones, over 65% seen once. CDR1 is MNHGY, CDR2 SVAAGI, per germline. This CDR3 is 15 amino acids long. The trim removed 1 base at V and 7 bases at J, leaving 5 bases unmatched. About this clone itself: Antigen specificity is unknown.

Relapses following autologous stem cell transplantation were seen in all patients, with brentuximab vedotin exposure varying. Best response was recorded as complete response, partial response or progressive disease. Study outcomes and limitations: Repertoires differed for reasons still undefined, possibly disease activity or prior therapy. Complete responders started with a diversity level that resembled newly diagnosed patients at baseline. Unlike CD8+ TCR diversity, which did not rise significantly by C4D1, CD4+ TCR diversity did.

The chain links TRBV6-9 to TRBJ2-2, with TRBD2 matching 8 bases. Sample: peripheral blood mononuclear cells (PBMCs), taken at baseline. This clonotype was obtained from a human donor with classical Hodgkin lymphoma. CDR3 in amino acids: CASSYFSGKGGELFF. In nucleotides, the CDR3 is TGTGCCAGCAGTTATTTTAGCGGGAAGGGCGGGGAGCTGTTTTTT.